This T cell receptor (beta chain) is drawn from a study of shared clonotypes between healthy human individuals. For this clone: What it binds is unknown.

The split of CD4+ cells yielded CD45RA+ naive and CD45RA-negative memory subsets. TCRdb's copy holds only in-frame clones and misses some; the assay was immunoSEQ multiplex PCR. This table holds over a million clones, around 98.5% found once. The length of the CDR3 is 14 residues. Germline values: CDR1 MNHEY, CDR2 SVGAGI. J gave up 0 bases and V 6 bases, and 2 bases lay outside the gene matches. Whole-study findings and limits: Among non-shared clonotypes, generation probabilities were lower than among those shared by all four donors.

The sequence was collected from a man younger than 40 in good health. The chain joins TRBV6-5 to TRBJ1-3; 7 nucleotides align to TRBD1. The sample taken for sequencing was naive CD4+ T cells sorted from blood. Subset given: CD45RA+ positively selected. CDR3 protein: CASRQGYSGNTIYF. The CDR3 DNA reads as TGTGCCAGCAGACAGGGGTACTCTGGAAACACCATATATTTT.